A single sample is the source of the 13 T cell receptor beta chains below, sequenced in a study of cytomegalovirus exposure and HLA in healthy donors. The PCR employed 60 Vbeta primers together with 13 Jbeta primers. This table comes from immunoSEQ multiplex PCR, and its TCRdb copy is limited to in-frame clones, with some not included. The sample carries roughly 70,000 clones, roughly 81% recorded once. The source material was PBMCs. These receptors all come from a human donor in good health.

This clone is medium-sized (0.01 to 0.1%). V is TRBV27 and J is TRBJ2-3, with 16 nucleotides matching TRBD2. V trimming: 7 bases; J trimming: 5 bases; junction bases outside the gene matches: 9. Germline CDR1 reads MNHEY; CDR2 reads SMNVEV (reference sequence). This CDR3 is 17 amino acids long. The CDR3, as DNA: TGTGCCAGCAACCCGGGACTAGCGGGAGGGCCTATAGATACGCAGTATTTT. Translating gives CASNPGLAGGPIDTQYF.

This clone was observed once. The chain links TRBV6-6 to TRBJ1-1, with TRBD1 matching 8 bases. CDR3 length: 15 amino acids. Germline-derived CDR1 and CDR2 are MNHNY and SVGAGI (reference sequence). J was trimmed by 4 bases and V by 0 bases; bases with no gene match: 4. In DNA, the CDR3 is TGTGCCAGCAGTTACTCGGACAGGGCGAGCACTGAAGCTTTCTTT. It yields the protein CASSYSDRASTEAFF.

This chain links TRBV30 with TRBJ1-1; D ambiguous. Germline V gene sequence: CDR1 GTSNPN, CDR2 SVGIG (reference sequence). Deletions cut 3 bases from V and 2 bases from J, with 10 bases between. The CDR3 sequence is 13 residues long. CDR3 in DNA: TGTGCCTGGAGAGATCGGGGAAACACTGAAGCTTTCTTT. This translates into CAWRDRGNTEAFF.

This clone was found once. The rearrangement links TRBV27 to TRBJ1-5, with D hard to call. The germline CDR1 and CDR2 sequences are MNHEY and SMNVEV (reference sequence). Between the trimmed V and J ends, which lost 0 bases and 0 bases, there was a span of 15 bases. The CDR3 length is 18 residues. The CDR3 region is CASSLSIPRGFSNQPQHF. In DNA form, the CDR3 reads TGTGCCAGCAGTTTATCTATTCCTCGGGGTTTTAGCAATCAGCCCCAGCATTTT.

The CDR3 is CASRAAGVGETQYF. In nucleotides, the CDR3 is TGTGCCAGCAGAGCAGCGGGAGTAGGAGAGACCCAGTACTTC. This rearrangement joins TRBV14 to TRBJ2-5, with TRBD2 identical over 8 bases. The CDR3 has 14 amino acids. Losses at the gene ends were 6 bases for V and 4 bases for J; bases not matched to a gene: 7. Per germline, CDR1 SGHDN and CDR2 FVKESK.

This clone occurred a few times. This chain joins TRBV6-1 and TRBJ2-1, with D possibly TRBD2 on 5 matching bases. The ends were cut back, 4 bases at V and 0 bases at J, with 16 bases in the middle. The CDR3 loop spans 17 amino acids. Germline CDR1 and CDR2: MNHNS and SASEGT. The CDR3 sequence: CASSADYLSISYNEQFF. CDR3 nucleotides: TGTGCCAGCAGTGCCGACTACCTATCTATCTCCTACAATGAGCAGTTCTTC.

The CDR3 DNA sequence: TGTGCCAGCAGCCTGCTACAGGTTTCTTCGAGCGAGCAGTACTTC. Protein: CASSLLQVSSSEQYF. V gene TRBV7-2 combines with J gene TRBJ2-7; possibly TRBD1 for D (5 bases). Germline V gene lookup returns CDR1 SGHTA and CDR2 FQGNSA. The CDR3 has 15 residues. V was trimmed by 5 bases and J by 6 bases, leaving 20 bases between them. Based on the CDR3 plus reference TRBV7-2 and TRBJ2-7, the full variable domain is GAGVSQSPSNKVTEKGKDVELRCDPISGHTALYWYRQSLGQGLEFLIYFQGNSAPDKSGLPSDRFSAERTGGSVSTLTIQRTQQEDSAVYLCASSLLQVSSSEQYFGPGTRLTVT.

CDR3 residues: CASSEGGRGSSYNEQFF. The CDR3 region has the DNA TGTGCCAGCAGTGAAGGCGGGAGGGGGAGCTCCTACAATGAGCAGTTCTTC. The chain is built from TRBV25-1 and TRBJ2-1; 9 positions match TRBD2. V gave up 2 bases and J gave up 0 bases; unmatched junction bases: 5. CDR1 and CDR2 from the germline V gene are MGHDK and SYGVNS. The CDR3 covers 17 residues. The whole variable domain, remainder taken from reference TRBV25-1 and TRBJ2-1, is EADIYQTPRYLVIGTGKKITLECSQTMGHDKMYWYQQDPGMELHLIHYSYGVNSTEKGDLSSESTVSRIRTEHFPLTLESARPSHTSQYLCASSEGGRGSSYNEQFFGPGTRLTVL.

This clone has just a few counts. This chain uses TRBV5-1 with TRBJ1-1, with 9 bases identical to TRBD1. Germline loops: CDR1 SGHRS, CDR2 YFSETQ. With V trimmed by 3 bases and J by 10 bases, 7 bases remained unmatched. The CDR3 covers 13 residues. The CDR3 nucleotides are TGCGCCAGCAGCTATACAGGGGGCATAGGAGCTTTCTTT. It specifies CASSYTGGIGAFF.

The chain has TRBV11-3 and TRBJ1-2; tentative D call: TRBD1 (5 bases). Germline loops: CDR1 SGHNT, CDR2 YENEEA. V was pared by 1 base and J by 4 bases, with 10 bases between. This CDR3 region has 14 residues. Written as DNA, the CDR3 is TGTGCCAGCAGCTTAGTAACGCAGGGCTATGGCTACACCTTC. It codes for CASSLVTQGYGYTF.

V gene TRBV6-6 combines with J gene TRBJ1-5; D not certain. The CDR3 spans 13 residues. V was clipped by 6 bases and J by 6 bases, with 12 bases between them. Germline V gives CDR1 MNHNY, CDR2 SVGAGI (reference sequence). The DNA of the CDR3 is TGTGCCAGCAGCCGAGGCGCACCTCAGCCCCAGCATTTT. It yields the protein CASSRGAPQPQHF.

The chain couples TRBV30 to TRBJ2-5; 9 bases are shared with TRBD1. J was trimmed by 11 bases and V by 3 bases; bases with no gene match: 13. The CDR3 length is 14 residues. Germline V gene sequence: CDR1 GTSNPN, CDR2 SVGIG (reference sequence). In DNA, the CDR3 is TGTGCCTGGAGGGGGGTACAGGGGGCGCAGGAGCAGTACTTC. Encoded protein: CAWRGVQGAQEQYF.

The chain couples TRBV6-5 to TRBJ2-5; TRBD2 might be the D (6 bases). Germline values: CDR1 MNHEY, CDR2 SVGAGI. V was shortened by 4 bases and J by 9 bases, with 9 bases between the two germline ends. This CDR3 region has 11 residues. The CDR3 DNA follows: TGTGCCAGCAGTTCCCCGGGGGCCCAGTACTTC. It specifies CASSSPGAQYF.